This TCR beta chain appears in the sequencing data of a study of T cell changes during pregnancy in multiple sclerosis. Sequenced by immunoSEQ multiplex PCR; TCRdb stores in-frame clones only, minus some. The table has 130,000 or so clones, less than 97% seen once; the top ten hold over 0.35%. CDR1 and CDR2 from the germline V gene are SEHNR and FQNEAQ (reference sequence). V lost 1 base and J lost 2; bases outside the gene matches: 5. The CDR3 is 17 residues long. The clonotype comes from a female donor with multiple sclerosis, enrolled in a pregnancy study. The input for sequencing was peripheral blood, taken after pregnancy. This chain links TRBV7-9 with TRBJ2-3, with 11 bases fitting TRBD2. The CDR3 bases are TGTGCCAGCAGCTTAGGGCTAGCGGGAGGACTCACAGATACGCAGTATTTT. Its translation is CASSLGLAGGLTDTQYF. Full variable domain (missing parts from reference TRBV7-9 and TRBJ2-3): DTGVSQNPRHKITKRGQNVTFRCDPISEHNRLYWYRQTLGQGPEFLTYFQNEAQLEKSRLLSDRFSAERPKGSFSTLEIQRTEQGDSAMYLCASSLGLAGGLTDTQYFGPGTRLTVL.